This record covers a single TCR beta chain. What it binds is unknown. PCR was performed using 60 Vbeta and 13 Jbeta primers. TCRdb's table, derived via immunoSEQ multiplex PCR, lists solely in-frame clones and lacks some. The data contain about 140,000 clones, 65% to 85% of them singletons. This sample stems from a study of cytomegalovirus exposure and HLA in healthy donors. Points from the study as a whole: In vitro, three CMV-associated chains proved specific for CMV antigens. Researchers left out some V segments, among them TRBV6-2 and TRBV6-3, as indistinguishable.

Germline V gene lookup returns CDR1 SGHNT and CDR2 YYREEE (reference sequence). The CDR3 has 12 amino acids. V lost 0 bases and J 6 bases, leaving 4 bases between the germline ends. Each donor was healthy, and each was a bone marrow donor. The sample was PBMCs. The origin of this receptor is a male donor in good health and CMV-seronegative. This rearrangement joins TRBV5-4 to TRBJ2-1; no clear D gene. The CDR3: CASSLGPNEQFF. CDR3 DNA sequence: TGTGCCAGCAGCTTGGGGCCCAATGAGCAGTTCTTC.